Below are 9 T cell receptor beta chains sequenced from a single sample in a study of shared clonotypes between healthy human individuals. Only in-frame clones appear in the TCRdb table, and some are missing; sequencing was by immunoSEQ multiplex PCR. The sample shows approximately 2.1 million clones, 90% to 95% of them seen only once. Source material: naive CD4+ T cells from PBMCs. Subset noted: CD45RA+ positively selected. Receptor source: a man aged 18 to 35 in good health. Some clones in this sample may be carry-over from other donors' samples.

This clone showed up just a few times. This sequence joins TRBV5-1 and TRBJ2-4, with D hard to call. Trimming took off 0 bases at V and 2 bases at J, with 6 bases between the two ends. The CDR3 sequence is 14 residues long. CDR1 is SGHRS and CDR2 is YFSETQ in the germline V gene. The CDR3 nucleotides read TGCGCCAGCAGCTTGGAAGGGTCCAAAAACATTCAGTACTTC. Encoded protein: CASSLEGSKNIQYF.

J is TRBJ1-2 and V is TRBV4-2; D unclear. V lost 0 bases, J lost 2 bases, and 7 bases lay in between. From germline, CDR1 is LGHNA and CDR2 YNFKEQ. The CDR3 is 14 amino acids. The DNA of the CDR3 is TGTGCCAGCAGCCAAGAGCAGGTAAACTATGGCTACACCTTC. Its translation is CASSQEQVNYGYTF.

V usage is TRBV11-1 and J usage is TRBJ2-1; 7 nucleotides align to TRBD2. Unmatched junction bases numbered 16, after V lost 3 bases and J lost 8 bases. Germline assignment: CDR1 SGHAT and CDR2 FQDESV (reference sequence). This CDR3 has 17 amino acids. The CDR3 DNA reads TGTGCCAGCAGCTTCGATAGTACTGACGGGAGGTCTTATGAGCAGTTCTTC. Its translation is CASSFDSTDGRSYEQFF.

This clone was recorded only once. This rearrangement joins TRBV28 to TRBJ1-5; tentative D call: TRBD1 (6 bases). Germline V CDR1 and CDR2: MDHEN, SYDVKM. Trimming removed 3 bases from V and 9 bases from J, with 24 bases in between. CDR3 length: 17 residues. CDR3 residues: CASSFLTVGGGERPQHF. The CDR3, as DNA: TGTGCCAGCAGTTTCCTAACCGTCGGAGGGGGAGAGAGGCCCCAGCATTTT.

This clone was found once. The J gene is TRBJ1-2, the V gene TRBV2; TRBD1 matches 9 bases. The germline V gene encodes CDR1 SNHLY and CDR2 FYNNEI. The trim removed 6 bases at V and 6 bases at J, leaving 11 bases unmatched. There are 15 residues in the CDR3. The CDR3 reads CASSTNHRTGDGYTF. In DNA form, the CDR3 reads TGTGCCAGCAGCACTAACCATCGGACAGGGGATGGCTACACCTTC.

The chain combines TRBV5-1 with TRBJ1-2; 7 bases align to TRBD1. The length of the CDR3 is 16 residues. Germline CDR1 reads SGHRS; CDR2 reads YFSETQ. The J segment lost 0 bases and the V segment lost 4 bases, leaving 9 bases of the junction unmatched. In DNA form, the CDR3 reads TGCGCCAGCAGCCGAATTCCAGGGGGTGCTAACTATGGCTACACCTTC. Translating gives CASSRIPGGANYGYTF.

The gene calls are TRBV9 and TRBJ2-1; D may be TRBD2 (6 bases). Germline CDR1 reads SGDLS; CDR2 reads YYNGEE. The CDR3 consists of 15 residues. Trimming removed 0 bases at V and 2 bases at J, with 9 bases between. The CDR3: CASSVDAGTYNEQFF. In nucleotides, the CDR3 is TGTGCCAGCAGCGTAGACGCGGGAACCTACAATGAGCAGTTCTTC.

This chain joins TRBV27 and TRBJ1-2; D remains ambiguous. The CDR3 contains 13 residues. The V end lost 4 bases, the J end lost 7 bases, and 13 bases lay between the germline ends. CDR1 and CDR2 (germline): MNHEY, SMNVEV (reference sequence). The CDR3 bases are TGTGCCAGCAGTTCTCAGGTTTACGGTGGCTACACCTTC. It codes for CASSSQVYGGYTF.

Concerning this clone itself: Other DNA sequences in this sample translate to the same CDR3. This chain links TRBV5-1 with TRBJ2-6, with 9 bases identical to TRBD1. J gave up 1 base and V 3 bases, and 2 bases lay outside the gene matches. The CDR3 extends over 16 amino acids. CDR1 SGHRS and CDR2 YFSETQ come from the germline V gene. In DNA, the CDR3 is TGCGCCAGCAGCTCAGGACAGGGGTCTGGGGCCAACGTCCTGACTTTC. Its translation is CASSSGQGSGANVLTF. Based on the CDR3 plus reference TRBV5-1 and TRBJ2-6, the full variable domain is KAGVTQTPRYLIKTRGQQVTLSCSPISGHRSVSWYQQTPGQGLQFLFEYFSETQRNKGNFPGRFSGRQFSNSRSEMNVSTLELGDSALYLCASSSGQGSGANVLTFGAGSRLTVL.